This T cell receptor (beta chain) was identified during a study of cytomegalovirus exposure and HLA in healthy donors. Turning to the study itself: Around 77% of some 390 genotyped donors fell in the Caucasian-associated ancestry cluster. General study points: TCR beta sequences reportedly predicted most subjects' HLA-A and HLA-B alleles accurately. No immune exposure information besides CMV serostatus was available.

Trimming left V 0 bases short and J 4 bases short, with 14 bases between. The length of the CDR3 is 16 residues. CDR1 is SGHNT, CDR2 YYREEE, per germline (reference sequence). Points on this clone: Antigen: not known.

Researchers ran the PCR with 60 Vbeta and 13 Jbeta primers. Using immunoSEQ multiplex PCR, the repertoire was profiled, and TCRdb retains in-frame clones only, with some absent. The sample lists fewer than 95,000 clones, around 78% occurring once. Sequenced input: PBMCs. This TCR was recovered from a young man in good health and CMV-seronegative. V and J are TRBV5-4 and TRBJ1-5, with a weak D call TRBD1 (5 bases). The CDR3 DNA reads as TGTGCCAGCAGCTTGGGGGGCGCAGGAAAAAATCAGCCCCAGCATTTT. It translates to CASSLGGAGKNQPQHF.